The 17 T cell receptor beta chains presented below share a single source sample, sequenced in a study of cytomegalovirus exposure and HLA in healthy donors. The PCR employed 60 Vbeta primers together with 13 Jbeta primers. Clones were sequenced by immunoSEQ multiplex PCR, and TCRdb holds only the in-frame ones, with some missing. Here the sample spans 110,000 to 150,000 clones, 55% to 85% being singletons. Sequencing input: PBMCs. These receptors were collected from a middle-aged man in good health and CMV-seronegative.

This clone was seen a single time. The chain links TRBV4-3 to TRBJ2-3, with TRBD2 matching 7 bases. V lost 1 base to trimming and J lost 1 base; unmatched junction nucleotides: 5. The CDR3 length is 16 residues. Germline V gene lookup returns CDR1 LGHNA and CDR2 YSLEER. DNA for the CDR3: TGCGCCAGCAGCCAAGCTTGGGGAGGGGGCACAGATACGCAGTATTTT. Amino acids: CASSQAWGGGTDTQYF.

The rearrangement links TRBV7-9 to TRBJ2-6; 9 bases are a match to TRBD1. The CDR3 is 18 amino acids. V lost 5 bases, J lost 0 bases, and 8 bases stayed unmatched. In germline, CDR1 is SEHNR, CDR2 FQNEAQ (reference sequence). CDR3 residues: CASSTTGTGHSGANVLTF. The CDR3 nucleotides are TGTGCCAGCAGCACAACCGGGACAGGGCACTCTGGGGCCAACGTCCTGACTTTC.

This chain uses TRBV30 with TRBJ1-1; D unresolved. Germline-derived CDR1 and CDR2 are GTSNPN and SVGIG (reference sequence). V dropped 0 bases and J dropped 5 bases, with 13 bases sitting between them. This CDR3 is 14 amino acids long. CDR3 sequence reads: CAWSVRGERTEAFF. CDR3 nucleotide sequence: TGTGCCTGGAGTGTACGCGGGGAAAGGACTGAAGCTTTCTTT.

This rearrangement joins TRBV7-9 to TRBJ2-7; TRBD1 might be the D (5 bases). This CDR3 comprises 12 residues. From germline, CDR1 is SEHNR and CDR2 FQNEAQ (reference sequence). V dropped 5 bases and J dropped 4 bases, with 9 bases sitting between them. The CDR3 is CASSAQGYEQYF. The CDR3 region has the DNA TGTGCCAGCAGCGCGCAGGGATACGAGCAGTACTTC.

This clone came up a few times. This chain joins TRBV6-6 and TRBJ1-1; maybe TRBD1 (6 bases). CDR3 length equals 15 residues. Trimming removed 2 bases at V and 4 bases at J, with 14 bases between. Germline V gene sequence: CDR1 MNHNY, CDR2 SVGAGI (reference sequence). This CDR3 reads CASSYAGAGSTEAFF. In DNA form, the CDR3 reads TGTGCCAGCAGTTACGCGGGGGCAGGAAGCACTGAAGCTTTCTTT.

The chain joins TRBV9 to TRBJ1-4; 11 nucleotides line up with TRBD1. V dropped 0 bases and J dropped 7; count of bases not matched to a gene: 5. The length of the CDR3 is 16 residues. Germline values: CDR1 SGDLS, CDR2 YYNGEE. In DNA, the CDR3 is TGTGCCAGCAGCGTAGATCCGGGACAGGGGGGTGAAAAACTGTTTTTT. Protein product: CASSVDPGQGGEKLFF.

This clone has a single count. This chain uses TRBV4-1 with TRBJ1-2; D is unresolved. The germline V gene has CDR1 MGHRA and CDR2 YSYEKL. V gave up 0 bases and J gave up 0 bases, with 11 bases separating them. This CDR3 is built from 16 residues. In DNA, the CDR3 is TGCGCCAGCAGCCAAGATCGGGAGCTAGCTAACTATGGCTACACCTTC. Translating gives CASSQDRELANYGYTF.

The gene calls are TRBV5-1 and TRBJ2-7; D possibly corresponds to TRBD1 (6 bases). The V gene lost 5 bases and the J gene lost 1 base, with 16 bases spanning the gap. Germline loops: CDR1 SGHRS, CDR2 YFSETQ. This CDR3 contains 15 residues. The CDR3 DNA is TGCGCCAGCAGGACAACAGGGATAGGGTCCTACGAGCAGTACTTC. Translation: CASRTTGIGSYEQYF.

This clone was seen a single time. This chain uses TRBV10-3 with TRBJ2-1, with D perhaps matching TRBD2 (6 bases). V was cut by 3 bases and J by 7 bases, with 13 bases left in between. The CDR3 sequence is 14 residues long. The germline CDR1 and CDR2 sequences are ENHRY and SYGVKD. The CDR3 region has the DNA TGTGCCATCAGTGACGGGGAGGAGCCGAATGAGCAGTTCTTC. It yields the protein CAISDGEEPNEQFF.

The J gene is TRBJ2-2, the V gene TRBV4-1, with D possibly TRBD1 on 6 matching bases. Per the germline V gene, CDR1 is MGHRA and CDR2 is YSYEKL. The CDR3 consists of 15 residues. Trimming removed 2 bases at V and 8 bases at J, with 15 bases between. CDR3 sequence: CASSQPTDGTGELFF. CDR3 sequence (DNA): TGCGCCAGCAGCCAACCTACGGACGGGACAGGGGAGCTGTTTTTT.

The V and J genes are TRBV19 and TRBJ1-3, with 9 bases aligning to TRBD1. CDR1 is LNHDA and CDR2 is SQIVND in the germline V gene (reference sequence). The CDR3 extends over 14 amino acids. Germline trimming cut 9 bases from V and 2 bases from J; bases unmatched to any gene: 5. CDR3 coding DNA: TGTGCCAGCCAGGGACAGGGCGCTGGAAACACCATATATTTT. This translates into CASQGQGAGNTIYF.

The V and J genes are TRBV4-1 and TRBJ2-7; D perhaps matches TRBD2 (5 bases). In germline, CDR1 is MGHRA, CDR2 YSYEKL. V was clipped by 1 base and J by 6 bases, with 7 bases between them. The CDR3 runs 12 residues. CDR3 nucleotides: TGCGCCAGCAGCCAAGGTCGGGGCGAGCAGTACTTC. Encoded protein: CASSQGRGEQYF.

Only one count was recorded for this clone. The V call is TRBV4-1, the J call TRBJ2-2; D gene ambiguous. Per germline, CDR1 MGHRA and CDR2 YSYEKL. Trimming removed 1 base at V and 3 bases at J, with 9 bases between. The CDR3 runs 15 residues. CDR3 bases: TGCGCCAGCAGCCAAGTGGAGTGGGACACCGGGGAGCTGTTTTTT. Amino acids: CASSQVEWDTGELFF.

This chain links TRBV6-5 with TRBJ1-1; 7 nucleotides align to TRBD1. J lost 1 base, V lost 2 bases, and 4 bases had no gene match. Germline loops: CDR1 MNHEY, CDR2 SVGAGI. There are 15 residues in the CDR3. CDR3 DNA sequence: TGTGCCAGCAGTTACCGAGGACAGGCGAACACTGAAGCTTTCTTT. Translation: CASSYRGQANTEAFF.

J is TRBJ2-3 and V is TRBV9; possible D gene TRBD2, 7 bases. In germline, CDR1 is SGDLS, CDR2 YYNGEE. V lost 6 bases to trimming and J lost 2 bases, with 13 bases between them. This CDR3 contains 14 residues. The CDR3 DNA sequence: TGTGCCAGCAACCTGGGGGGGCCCACAGATACGCAGTATTTT. As protein: CASNLGGPTDTQYF.

The rearrangement uses TRBV19 and TRBJ2-5, with D perhaps matching TRBD1 (7 bases). The length of the CDR3 is 16 residues. From germline, CDR1 is LNHDA and CDR2 SQIVND (reference sequence). V gave up 5 bases and J gave up 1 base, with 17 bases separating them. CDR3 DNA sequence: TGTGCCAGTAGTGAGTCGGCCCAGGGGGGCCAAGAGACCCAGTACTTC. Residues: CASSESAQGGQETQYF.

The chain links TRBV30 to TRBJ2-1; D not resolved. The V gene lost 0 bases and the J gene lost 6 bases, with 15 bases spanning the gap. Germline values: CDR1 GTSNPN, CDR2 SVGIG (reference sequence). The CDR3 covers 15 residues. The DNA of the CDR3 is TGTGCCTGGAGTGTAGCCCCGAACTCCGCCAATGAGCAGTTCTTC. This encodes CAWSVAPNSANEQFF.